The clone carrying this T cell receptor (beta chain) was found a few times. As yet, its antigen is unknown. These data are taken from a study of human T cells and chemical hapten exposure. Noted time point: patch test 1, 2 weeks after DPC sensitization. The treatment: therapeutic diphenylcyclopropenone sensitization with weekly scalp DPC. Venepuncture was done earlier than the placement of each patch test. Every donor had alopecia and was 18 to 70 years old; all were suitable for DPC. TCRdb used MiXCR to reprocess the RACE reads, holding one entry per CDR3 protein. The sample lists around 100,000 distinct CDR3 sequences, roughly 9.6% occurring once. V lost 4 bases, J lost 1 base, and 11 bases lay in between. The CDR3 totals 14 residues. Germline V gene data show CDR1 as MNHNY and CDR2 as SVGAGI (reference sequence). Study observations and caveats: TCRs whose frequency exceeded 1 in 1000 remained the same following DPC sensitization. All donors were alopecia patients, so their immunity may differ from that of healthy people.

The sequences come from whole blood, collected in connection with sensitization to the hapten diphenylcyclopropenone (DPC). V and J are TRBV6-6 and TRBJ2-7; D possibly corresponds to TRBD2 (5 bases). The sequence derives from a woman between 40 and 50 years old with alopecia areata. Some clones in this sample may be carry-over from other donors' samples. This CDR3 reads CASSFRGKSYEQYF. As DNA, the CDR3 is TGTGCCAGCAGTTTTCGGGGTAAATCCTACGAGCAGTACTTC.